These 30 T cell receptor beta chains were sequenced from one sample in a study of PD-1 blockade in mismatch repair-deficient tumors. Some clones are missing from TCRdb's copy, which holds only in-frame ones; the method was immunoSEQ multiplex PCR. Of 30,000 to 40,000 clones in the sample, less than 90% were seen once. This sample comprised PBMCs, obtained approximately 6 weeks after starting pembrolizumab. The receptors were gathered from an adult with mismatch repair-deficient cancer.

A single count supports this clone. The gene calls are TRBV7-9 and TRBJ1-4; 11 bases fit TRBD1. Germline V lookup: CDR1 SEHNR, CDR2 FQNEAQ (reference sequence). This CDR3 is built from 17 residues. J gave up 3 bases and V 2 bases, and 5 bases lay outside the gene matches. This CDR3 is CASSLLGTGGSNEKLFF. In DNA form, the CDR3 reads TGTGCCAGCAGCTTATTAGGGACAGGGGGATCTAATGAAAAACTGTTTTTT.

The V gene is TRBV6-5, the J gene TRBJ2-1, with D maybe TRBD2 (5 bases). Germline loops: CDR1 MNHEY, CDR2 SVGAGI. Trimming took off 6 bases at V and 6 bases at J, with 15 bases between the two ends. The CDR3 runs 14 residues. The CDR3 loop is CASRTGNLVNEQFF. As DNA, the CDR3 is TGTGCCAGCAGGACCGGGAATCTGGTCAATGAGCAGTTCTTC.

This rearrangement joins TRBV5-4 to TRBJ2-2; tentative D call: TRBD2 (7 bases). The germline gives CDR1 SGHNT, CDR2 YYREEE (reference sequence). This CDR3 region has 17 residues. Trimming removed 4 bases from V and 3 bases from J, with 19 bases in between. The CDR3 DNA sequence: TGTGCCAGCAGCGGGGAGGGTCCGGACAGATACACCGGGGAGCTGTTTTTT. Translating it yields CASSGEGPDRYTGELFF.

V and J are TRBV9 and TRBJ2-3, with D uncertain. Germline CDR1 SGDLS, CDR2 YYNGEE. CDR3 size: 15 residues. V was clipped by 0 bases and J by 3 bases, with 11 bases between them. CDR3 residues: CASSVVGLLTDTQYF. The CDR3 bases are TGTGCCAGCAGCGTAGTCGGTCTATTAACAGATACGCAGTATTTT.

The rearrangement joins TRBV5-5 to TRBJ1-5; 9 bases line up with TRBD1. V shed 0 bases and J 5 bases; nucleotides not matched to a gene: 6. CDR1 SGHKS and CDR2 YYEKEE come from the germline V gene (reference sequence). The CDR3 spans 16 residues. As DNA, the CDR3 is TGTGCCAGCAGCTTGGCTTGGACAGGGGAGCATCAGCCCCAGCATTTT. Translating gives CASSLAWTGEHQPQHF.

The J gene is TRBJ2-1, the V gene TRBV2, with D tentatively TRBD2 (5 bases). Germline CDR1 SNHLY, CDR2 FYNNEI. Trimming took 8 bases from V and 7 from J, leaving 12 bases between them. CDR3 length: 12 residues. CDR3 region: CASQDFVNEQFF. The CDR3 DNA sequence: TGTGCCAGCCAGGACTTCGTGAATGAGCAGTTCTTC.

This chain connects TRBV25-1 to TRBJ2-1; a weak D match, TRBD2 (5 bases). CDR1 and CDR2 from the germline V gene are MGHDK and SYGVNS. The CDR3 sequence is 14 residues long. Trimming cost V 1 base and J 9 bases, with 13 bases left between them. In nucleotides, the CDR3 is TGTGCCAGCAGTGAATTTCAGGAGGAAGGTGAGCAGTTCTTC. It translates to CASSEFQEEGEQFF.

V is TRBV5-1 and J is TRBJ1-4; the D gene is possibly TRBD1 (5 bases). Trimming stripped 4 bases from V and 0 bases from J, with 10 bases between. The germline V gene encodes CDR1 SGHRS and CDR2 YFSETQ. This CDR3 has 15 amino acids. The CDR3 is CASSLVGATNEKLFF. The CDR3 region has the DNA TGCGCCAGCAGCCTCGTAGGGGCAACTAATGAAAAACTGTTTTTT.

The chain employs TRBV28 and TRBJ2-5; 9 bases are a match to TRBD1. The V gene end was trimmed by 5 bases and the J gene end by 5 bases; junction bases not matched to a gene: 6. Germline CDR1 reads MDHEN; CDR2 reads SYDVKM. The CDR3 covers 14 residues. This CDR3 reads CASSRTGGWETQYF. Written as DNA, the CDR3 is TGTGCCAGCAGTCGTACAGGGGGCTGGGAGACCCAGTACTTC.

The V and J genes are TRBV7-9 and TRBJ2-3, with D possibly matching TRBD1 (6 bases). The CDR3 is made up of 16 amino acids. V lost 2 bases, J lost 0 bases, and 12 bases lay in between. From germline, CDR1 is SEHNR and CDR2 FQNEAQ (reference sequence). CDR3 sequence reads: CASSLPGHASTDTQYF. CDR3 DNA sequence: TGTGCCAGCAGCTTACCGGGACATGCTAGCACAGATACGCAGTATTTT.

This clone was seen a handful of times. V usage is TRBV6-1 and J usage is TRBJ2-5, with a weak D call TRBD1 (6 bases). Germline CDR1 reads MNHNS; CDR2 reads SASEGT. Deletions cut 10 bases from V and 0 bases from J, with 9 bases between. This CDR3 region has 12 residues. The CDR3 loop reads CATTGYQETQYF. The DNA for the CDR3 is TGTGCCACCACAGGGTACCAAGAGACCCAGTACTTC.

The chain recombines TRBV6-1 with TRBJ1-5, with 7 bases fitting TRBD1. The CDR3 is 15 amino acids. Germline V CDR1 and CDR2: MNHNS, SASEGT. V lost 2 bases and J lost 7; bases outside the gene matches: 8. The CDR3: CASSERDSLPQPQHF. DNA for the CDR3: TGTGCCAGCAGTGAACGGGACAGTCTTCCACAGCCCCAGCATTTT.

The chain has TRBV5-5 and TRBJ1-3, with D possibly matching TRBD1 (6 bases). This CDR3 spans 15 amino acids. The germline V gene encodes CDR1 SGHKS and CDR2 YYEKEE (reference sequence). Trimming took off 0 bases at V and 5 bases at J, with 12 bases between the two ends. The CDR3 nucleotides are TGTGCCAGCAGCTTGGGTGGGACACAAAGAAACACCATATATTTT. Amino acids: CASSLGGTQRNTIYF.

This clone was counted a single time. The rearrangement uses TRBV9 and TRBJ2-2, with 10 bases matching TRBD2. After removal of 4 bases from V and 4 bases from J, the junction contained 16 bases not matched to a gene. Germline V gene data show CDR1 as SGDLS and CDR2 as YYNGEE. The CDR3 has 19 residues. The CDR3 here is CASSPRSVAGGTSTGELFF. DNA of the CDR3: TGTGCCAGCAGCCCCCGCTCGGTAGCGGGAGGCACTAGCACCGGGGAGCTGTTTTTT.

V and J are TRBV27 and TRBJ2-3; maybe TRBD2 (6 bases). The length of the CDR3 is 14 residues. The germline V and J ends were trimmed by 2 bases and 3 bases, with 9 bases remaining between them. Germline V gene data show CDR1 as MNHEY and CDR2 as SMNVEV (reference sequence). The CDR3 reads CASSLGLATDTQYF. DNA for the CDR3: TGTGCCAGCAGTTTAGGCCTAGCGACAGATACGCAGTATTTT.

The V call is TRBV5-1, the J call TRBJ2-3, with 10 bases matching TRBD2. CDR1 is SGHRS and CDR2 is YFSETQ in the germline V gene. V lost 5 bases to trimming and J lost 4 bases; unmatched junction nucleotides: 4. The CDR3 totals 14 residues. The CDR3 nucleotides read TGCGCCAGCAGAGGGCTAGCGGGAGCAGATACGCAGTATTTT. This encodes CASRGLAGADTQYF.

This chain links TRBV7-2 with TRBJ2-7, with D unresolved. Trimming stripped 5 bases from V and 6 bases from J, with 17 bases between. The CDR3 has 14 amino acids. Germline V CDR1 and CDR2: SGHTA, FQGNSA. The CDR3 loop is CASSPPDSPLEQYF. DNA for the CDR3: TGTGCCAGCAGCCCCCCAGACTCCCCCCTCGAGCAGTACTTC.

The chain links TRBV7-8 to TRBJ2-1; 11 nucleotides match TRBD2. The CDR3 is 15 amino acids. Germline lookup yields CDR1 SGHVS and CDR2 FQNEAQ. After removal of 8 bases from V and 8 bases from J, the junction contained 11 bases not matched to a gene. DNA of the CDR3: TGTGCCAGCTCTGAAGTAGCGGGAGGGTTTCATGAGCAGTTCTTC. Translated: CASSEVAGGFHEQFF.

The chain has TRBV7-3 and TRBJ2-1; 7 nucleotides line up with TRBD2. CDR1 SGHTA and CDR2 FQGTGA come from the germline V gene. The CDR3 has 15 residues. The V and J ends lost 5 bases and 7 bases, in that order; junction bases with no gene match: 11. CDR3 residues: CASSLSGNRRNEQFF. DNA for the CDR3: TGTGCCAGCAGCCTCAGCGGGAACCGGCGGAATGAGCAGTTCTTC.

The chain employs TRBV15 and TRBJ2-3, with 7 bases matching TRBD2. Germline V gene sequence: CDR1 LNHNV, CDR2 YYDKDF (reference sequence). CDR3 length: 17 amino acids. V shed 2 bases, J shed 2 bases, and the junction held 10 bases outside the gene matches. The CDR3 nucleotides read TGTGCCACCAGCAGAACCAAGGGCGGGGGATACACAGATACGCAGTATTTT. Residues: CATSRTKGGGYTDTQYF.

The chain is built from TRBV6-5 and TRBJ1-3, with unresolved D. Germline V gene sequence: CDR1 MNHEY, CDR2 SVGAGI. Trimming cost V 0 bases and J 0 bases, with 9 bases left between them. This CDR3 contains 16 residues. CDR3 bases: TGTGCCAGCAGTTACTCGGGCGCCAGCTCTGGAAACACCATATATTTT. Amino acid sequence: CASSYSGASSGNTIYF.

The rearrangement uses TRBV5-1 and TRBJ2-5; D is perhaps TRBD1 (7 bases). This CDR3 has 14 amino acids. Germline V gives CDR1 SGHRS, CDR2 YFSETQ. V lost 4 bases and J 4 bases, leaving 14 bases between the germline ends. As DNA, the CDR3 is TGCGCCAGCAGCCCCAGGGGGGCCGGAGAGACCCAGTACTTC. Translating it yields CASSPRGAGETQYF.

The chain carries TRBV5-1 and TRBJ1-4; D may be TRBD1 (6 bases). Germline loops: CDR1 SGHRS, CDR2 YFSETQ. V was clipped by 4 bases and J by 0 bases, with 10 bases between them. This CDR3 has 15 amino acids. CDR3 coding DNA: TGCGCCAGCAGCACTACAGGGTCAACTAATGAAAAACTGTTTTTT. Its protein is CASSTTGSTNEKLFF.

The chain is built from TRBV4-1 and TRBJ2-3; D not certain. This CDR3 is 13 amino acids long. In germline, CDR1 is MGHRA, CDR2 YSYEKL. V lost 2 bases to trimming and J lost 0 bases, with 3 bases between them. The CDR3 region is CASSQPSTDTQYF. In nucleotides, the CDR3 is TGCGCCAGCAGCCAACCTAGCACAGATACGCAGTATTTT.

The chain uses TRBV6-1 and TRBJ1-5, with 8 positions matching TRBD1. There are 17 residues in the CDR3. J lost 0 bases, V lost 4 bases, and 8 bases had no gene match. Germline V CDR1 and CDR2: MNHNS, SASEGT. Here the CDR3 DNA reads TGTGCCAGCAGTGGGAGGACAGGGCCTTATAGCAATCAGCCCCAGCATTTT. Protein product: CASSGRTGPYSNQPQHF.

The chain combines TRBV2 with TRBJ2-1, with D hard to call. V lost 3 bases to trimming and J lost 3 bases, with 12 bases between them. Germline V lookup: CDR1 SNHLY, CDR2 FYNNEI. The CDR3 contains 15 residues. DNA of the CDR3: TGTGCCAGCAGTGAGACCCAGGCCGACTACAATGAGCAGTTCTTC. Its protein is CASSETQADYNEQFF.

The chain joins TRBV18 to TRBJ1-2; tentative D call: TRBD1 (6 bases). V lost 1 base to trimming and J lost 8 bases, with 11 bases between them. CDR1 and CDR2 from the germline V gene are KGHSH and LQKENI. The CDR3 has 13 amino acids. The CDR3 is CASSPLAGEGYTF. CDR3 in DNA: TGTGCCAGCTCACCACTCGCAGGGGAAGGCTACACCTTC.

The rearrangement joins TRBV9 to TRBJ2-3; a weak D match, TRBD2 (6 bases). Trimming took off 0 bases at V and 0 bases at J, with 8 bases between the two ends. The CDR3 loop spans 15 amino acids. The germline CDR1 and CDR2 sequences are SGDLS and YYNGEE. CDR3 region: CASSVGSGSTDTQYF. CDR3 DNA sequence: TGTGCCAGCAGCGTAGGAAGCGGGAGCACAGATACGCAGTATTTT.

This clone was seen only a few times. The rearrangement joins TRBV4-1 to TRBJ2-7; D is uncertain. V lost 4 bases, J lost 3 bases, and 13 bases lay in between. The germline V gene has CDR1 MGHRA and CDR2 YSYEKL. The CDR3 has 14 residues. The CDR3 sequence: CASSPGLGGYEQYF. The DNA for the CDR3 is TGCGCCAGCAGCCCTGGCCTCGGCGGCTACGAGCAGTACTTC.

The DNA for the CDR3 is TGTGCCAGCAGTCCGGAGGGCAATCAGCCCCAGCATTTT. This encodes CASSPEGNQPQHF. The chain carries TRBV2 and TRBJ1-5; D gene ambiguous. V was cut by 5 bases and J by 2 bases, with 7 bases left in between. CDR1 and CDR2 (germline): SNHLY, FYNNEI. This CDR3 comprises 13 residues.